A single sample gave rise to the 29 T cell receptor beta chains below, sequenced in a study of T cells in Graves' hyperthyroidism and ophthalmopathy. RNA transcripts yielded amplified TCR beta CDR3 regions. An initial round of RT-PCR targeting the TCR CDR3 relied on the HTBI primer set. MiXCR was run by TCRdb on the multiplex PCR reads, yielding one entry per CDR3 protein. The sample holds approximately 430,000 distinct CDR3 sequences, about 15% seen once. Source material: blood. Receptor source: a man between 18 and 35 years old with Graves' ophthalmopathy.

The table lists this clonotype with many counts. The CDR3: CASSPSETQYF. CDR3 nucleotide sequence: TGTGCCAGCAGCCCTTCGGAGACCCAGTACTTC. This rearrangement joins TRBV18 to TRBJ2-5, with D uncertain. Germline lookup yields CDR1 KGHSH and CDR2 LQKENI. The V gene lost 8 bases and the J gene lost 5 bases, with 9 bases spanning the gap. The CDR3 has 11 residues.

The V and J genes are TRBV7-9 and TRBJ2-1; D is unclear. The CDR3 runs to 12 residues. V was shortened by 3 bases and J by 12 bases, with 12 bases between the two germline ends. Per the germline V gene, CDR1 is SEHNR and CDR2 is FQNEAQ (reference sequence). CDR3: CASSFDPRSQFF. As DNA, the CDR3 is TGTGCCAGCAGCTTTGACCCGCGATCGCAGTTCTTC.

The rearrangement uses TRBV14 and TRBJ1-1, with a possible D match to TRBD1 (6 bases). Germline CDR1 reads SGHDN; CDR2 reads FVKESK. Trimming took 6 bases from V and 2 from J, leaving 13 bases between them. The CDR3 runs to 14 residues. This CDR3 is CASSRDIRNTEAFF. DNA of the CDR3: TGTGCCAGCAGTCGGGACATTAGAAACACTGAAGCTTTCTTT.

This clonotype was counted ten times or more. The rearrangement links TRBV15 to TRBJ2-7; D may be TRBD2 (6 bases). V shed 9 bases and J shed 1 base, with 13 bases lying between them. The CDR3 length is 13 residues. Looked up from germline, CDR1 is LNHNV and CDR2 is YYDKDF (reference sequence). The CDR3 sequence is CATAAGISYEQYF. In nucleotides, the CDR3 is TGTGCCACGGCGGCGGGAATATCCTACGAGCAGTACTTC.

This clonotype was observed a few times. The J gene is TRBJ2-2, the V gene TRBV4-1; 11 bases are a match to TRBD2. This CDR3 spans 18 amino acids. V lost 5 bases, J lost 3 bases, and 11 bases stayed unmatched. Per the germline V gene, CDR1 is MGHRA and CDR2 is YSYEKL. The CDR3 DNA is TGCGCCAGCAGCGAAAGAAGGGGGACTAGCGGTTACACCGGGGAGCTGTTTTTT. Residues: CASSERRGTSGYTGELFF.

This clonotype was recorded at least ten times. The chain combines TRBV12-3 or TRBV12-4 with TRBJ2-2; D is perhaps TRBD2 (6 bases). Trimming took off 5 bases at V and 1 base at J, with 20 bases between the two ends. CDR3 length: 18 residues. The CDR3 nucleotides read TGTGCCAGCAGTCCGGCCCGACGCGGGATAGGGAACACCGGGGAGCTGTTTTTT. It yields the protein CASSPARRGIGNTGELFF.

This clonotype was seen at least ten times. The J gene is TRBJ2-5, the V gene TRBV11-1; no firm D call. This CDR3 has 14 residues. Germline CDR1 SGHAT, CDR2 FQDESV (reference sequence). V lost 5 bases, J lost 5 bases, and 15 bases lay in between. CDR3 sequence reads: CASSQARLLETQYF. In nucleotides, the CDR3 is TGTGCCAGCAGCCAGGCAAGACTTCTGGAGACCCAGTACTTC.

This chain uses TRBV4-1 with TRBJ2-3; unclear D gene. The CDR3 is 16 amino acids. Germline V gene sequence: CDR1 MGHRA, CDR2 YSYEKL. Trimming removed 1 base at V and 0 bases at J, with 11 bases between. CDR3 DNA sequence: TGCGCCAGCAGCCAAGGGGATAGCTTAAGCACAGATACGCAGTATTTT. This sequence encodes CASSQGDSLSTDTQYF.

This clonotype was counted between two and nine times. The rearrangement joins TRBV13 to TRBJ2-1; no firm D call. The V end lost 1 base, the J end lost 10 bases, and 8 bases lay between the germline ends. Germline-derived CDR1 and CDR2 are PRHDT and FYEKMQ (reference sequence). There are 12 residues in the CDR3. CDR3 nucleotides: TGTGCCAGCAGCTTAGATAGTGCGGAGCAGTTCTTC. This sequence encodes CASSLDSAEQFF.

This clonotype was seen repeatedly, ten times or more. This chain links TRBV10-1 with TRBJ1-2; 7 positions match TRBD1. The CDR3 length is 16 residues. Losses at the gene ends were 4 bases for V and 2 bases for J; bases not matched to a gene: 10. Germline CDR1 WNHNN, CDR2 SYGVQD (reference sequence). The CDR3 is CASSARTGRPNYGYTF. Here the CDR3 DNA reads TGCGCCAGCAGTGCCCGGACAGGTCGACCAAACTATGGCTACACCTTC.

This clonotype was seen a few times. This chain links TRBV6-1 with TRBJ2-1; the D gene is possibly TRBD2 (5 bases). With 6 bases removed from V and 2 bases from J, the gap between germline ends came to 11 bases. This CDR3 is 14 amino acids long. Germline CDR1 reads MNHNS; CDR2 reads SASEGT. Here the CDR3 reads CASRELEAYNEQFF. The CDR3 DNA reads TGTGCCAGCAGGGAACTAGAAGCCTACAATGAGCAGTTCTTC.

CDR3 sequence reads: CASSFLSSGVSYEQYF. As DNA, the CDR3 is TGTGCCAGCAGTTTTCTCTCGTCGGGAGTATCTTACGAGCAGTACTTC. The gene calls are TRBV6-9 and TRBJ2-7, with D tentatively TRBD2 (6 bases). Germline V lookup: CDR1 MNHGY, CDR2 SVAAGI. The CDR3 has 16 residues. Trimming took 4 bases from V and 4 from J, leaving 20 bases between them.

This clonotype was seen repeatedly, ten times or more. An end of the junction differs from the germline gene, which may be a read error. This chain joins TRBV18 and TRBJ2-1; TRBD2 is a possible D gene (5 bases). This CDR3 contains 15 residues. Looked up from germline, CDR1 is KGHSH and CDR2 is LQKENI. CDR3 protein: CASSPPSNSYNEQFF. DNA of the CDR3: TGTGCCAGCTCCCCACCTAGCAACTCCTACAATGAGCAGTTCTTC.

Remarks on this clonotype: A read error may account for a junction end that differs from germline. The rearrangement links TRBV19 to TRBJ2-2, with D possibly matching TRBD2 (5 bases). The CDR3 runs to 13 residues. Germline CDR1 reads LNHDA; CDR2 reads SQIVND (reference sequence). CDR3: CASTLRNTGELFF. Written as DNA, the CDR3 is TGTGCCAGTACCCTAAGAAACACCGGGGAGCTGTTCTTT.

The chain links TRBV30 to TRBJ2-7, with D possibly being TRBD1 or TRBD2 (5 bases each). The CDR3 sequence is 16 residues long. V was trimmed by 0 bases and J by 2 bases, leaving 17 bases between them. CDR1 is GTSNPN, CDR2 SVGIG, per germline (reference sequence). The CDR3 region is CAWSVRWGEGPYEQYF. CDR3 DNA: TGTGCCTGGAGTGTACGGTGGGGCGAGGGCCCCTACGAGCAGTACTTC.

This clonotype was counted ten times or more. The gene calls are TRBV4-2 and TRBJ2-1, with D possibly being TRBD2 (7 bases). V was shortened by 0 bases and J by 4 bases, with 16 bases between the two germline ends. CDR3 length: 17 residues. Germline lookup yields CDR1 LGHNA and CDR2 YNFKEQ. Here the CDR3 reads CASSQDDRAGAYNEQFF. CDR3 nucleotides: TGTGCCAGCAGCCAAGATGATAGGGCGGGGGCATACAATGAGCAGTTCTTC.

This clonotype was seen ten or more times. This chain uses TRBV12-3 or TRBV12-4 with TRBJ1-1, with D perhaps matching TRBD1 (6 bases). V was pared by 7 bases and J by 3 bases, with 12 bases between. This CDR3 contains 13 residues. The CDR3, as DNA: TGTGCCAGCACTCTGACAGGACACACTGAAGCTTTCTTT. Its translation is CASTLTGHTEAFF.

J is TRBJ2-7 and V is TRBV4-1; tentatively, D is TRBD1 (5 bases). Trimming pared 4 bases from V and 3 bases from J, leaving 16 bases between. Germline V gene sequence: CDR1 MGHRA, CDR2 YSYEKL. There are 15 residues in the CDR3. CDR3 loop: CASSLSSQGHYEQYF. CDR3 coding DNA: TGCGCCAGCAGCCTCTCGTCCCAAGGACACTACGAGCAGTACTTC.

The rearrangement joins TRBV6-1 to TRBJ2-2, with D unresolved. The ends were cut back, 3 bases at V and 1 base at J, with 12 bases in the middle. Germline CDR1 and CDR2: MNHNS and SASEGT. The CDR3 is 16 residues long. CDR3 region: CASSETDKGNTGELFF. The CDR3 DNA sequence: TGTGCCAGCAGTGAGACTGACAAGGGGAACACCGGGGAGCTGTTTTTT.

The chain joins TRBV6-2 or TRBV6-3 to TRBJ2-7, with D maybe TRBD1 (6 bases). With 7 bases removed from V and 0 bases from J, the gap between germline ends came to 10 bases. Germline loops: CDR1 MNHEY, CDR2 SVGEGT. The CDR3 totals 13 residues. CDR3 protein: CASKTGLSYEQYF. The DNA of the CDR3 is TGTGCCAGCAAAACAGGGCTCTCCTACGAGCAGTACTTC.

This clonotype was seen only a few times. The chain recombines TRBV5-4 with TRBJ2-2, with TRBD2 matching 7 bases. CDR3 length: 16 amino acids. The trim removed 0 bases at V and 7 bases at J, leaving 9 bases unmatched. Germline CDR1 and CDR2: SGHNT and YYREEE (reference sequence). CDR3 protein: CASSLGLAPRVGELFF. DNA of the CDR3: TGTGCCAGCAGCTTGGGACTAGCCCCTCGAGTCGGGGAGCTGTTTTTT.

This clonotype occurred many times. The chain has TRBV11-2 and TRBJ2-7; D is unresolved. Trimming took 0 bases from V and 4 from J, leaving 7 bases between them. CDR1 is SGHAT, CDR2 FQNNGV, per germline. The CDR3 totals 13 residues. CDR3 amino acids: CASSLDLPYEQYF. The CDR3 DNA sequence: TGTGCCAGCAGCTTAGACCTCCCATACGAGCAGTACTTC.

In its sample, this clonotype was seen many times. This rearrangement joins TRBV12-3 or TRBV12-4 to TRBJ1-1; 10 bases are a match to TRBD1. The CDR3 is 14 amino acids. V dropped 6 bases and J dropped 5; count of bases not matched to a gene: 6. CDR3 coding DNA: TGTGCCAGCAGCACCGGGACAGGGGTGACTGAAGCTTTCTTT. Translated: CASSTGTGVTEAFF.

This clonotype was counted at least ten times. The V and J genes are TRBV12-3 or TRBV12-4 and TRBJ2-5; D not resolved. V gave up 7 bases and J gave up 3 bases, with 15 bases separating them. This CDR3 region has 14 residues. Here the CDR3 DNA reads TGTGCCAGCACCGACGTCTTAGGAAAAGAGACCCAGTACTTC. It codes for CASTDVLGKETQYF.

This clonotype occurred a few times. CDR3 in amino acids: CASSWTSGYIKSSYNEQFF. CDR3 nucleotide sequence: TGTGCCAGCAGCTGGACTAGCGGGTATATAAAGAGCTCCTACAATGAGCAGTTCTTC. V usage is TRBV7-9 and J usage is TRBJ2-1; 11 nucleotides agree with TRBD2. The CDR3 is 19 residues long. Per the germline V gene, CDR1 is SEHNR and CDR2 is FQNEAQ (reference sequence). Trimming at V came to 4 bases and at J to 0 bases, leaving 11 bases not matched to a gene.

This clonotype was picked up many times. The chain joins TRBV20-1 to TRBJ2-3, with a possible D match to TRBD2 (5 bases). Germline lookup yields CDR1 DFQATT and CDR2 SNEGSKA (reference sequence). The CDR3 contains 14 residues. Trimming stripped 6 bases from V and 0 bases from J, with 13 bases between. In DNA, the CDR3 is TGCAGTGCCCTACCGGGGTCTAGCACAGATACGCAGTATTTT. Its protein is CSALPGSSTDTQYF.

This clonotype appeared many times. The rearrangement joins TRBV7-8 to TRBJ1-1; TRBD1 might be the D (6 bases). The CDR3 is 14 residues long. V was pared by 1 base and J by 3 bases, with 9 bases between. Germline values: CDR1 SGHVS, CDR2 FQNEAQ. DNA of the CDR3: TGTGCCAGCAGCTTAGTATCAGGGGACACTGAAGCTTTCTTT. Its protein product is CASSLVSGDTEAFF.

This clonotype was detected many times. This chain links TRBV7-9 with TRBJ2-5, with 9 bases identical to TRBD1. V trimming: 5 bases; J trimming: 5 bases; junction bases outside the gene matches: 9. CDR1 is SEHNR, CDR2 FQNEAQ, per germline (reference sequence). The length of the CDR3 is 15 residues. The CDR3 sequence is CASSTPGQGGETQYF. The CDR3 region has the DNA TGTGCCAGCAGCACCCCGGGACAGGGAGGGGAGACCCAGTACTTC. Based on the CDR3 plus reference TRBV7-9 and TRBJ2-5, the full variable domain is DTGVSQNPRHKITKRGQNVTFRCDPISEHNRLYWYRQTLGQGPEFLTYFQNEAQLEKSRLLSDRFSAERPKGSFSTLEIQRTEQGDSAMYLCASSTPGQGGETQYFGPGTRLLVL.

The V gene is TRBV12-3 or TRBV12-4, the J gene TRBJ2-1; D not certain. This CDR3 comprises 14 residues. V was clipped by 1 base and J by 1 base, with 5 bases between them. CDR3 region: CASSLDLSYNEQFF. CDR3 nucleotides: TGTGCCAGCAGTTTAGACCTATCCTACAATGAGCAGTTCTTC.